This TCR beta chain was captured by sequencing in a study of T cells after yellow fever vaccination. Template switching by 5'RACE produced TCR cDNA, adding a universal primer site and UMIs. TCRdb used MiXCR to reprocess the 5' RACE reads, holding one entry per CDR3 protein. The data contain about 220,000 distinct CDR3 sequences, roughly 6.2% of them singletons. In its sample, this clonotype was seen a few times. No antigen is known for it. Points from the study as a whole: Reappearing after the booster were most of the clones from primary vaccination (almost 97% CD4, about 87% CD8). Abundant contaminating clonotypes from the bulk population could appear in FACS-sorted repertoires. A small proportion of clonotypes was detected in both the CD4 and CD8 compartments.

CDR3 length: 14 residues. The V gene's germline CDR1 is DFQATT and CDR2 SNEGSKA (reference sequence). With 3 bases removed from V and 7 bases from J, the gap between germline ends came to 16 bases. V is TRBV20-1 and J is TRBJ2-1, with D perhaps TRBD1 (6 bases). Sequenced material: CD4+ T cells sorted from PBMCs, taken on the day of the yellow fever booster vaccination. This TCR was sampled from a man in his thirties or forties who received the YFV17D yellow fever vaccine. The CDR3 is CSARSRVRGNEQFF. The CDR3 DNA reads as TGCAGTGCTAGGTCCCGGGTCAGGGGAAATGAGCAGTTCTTC.